This passage covers 32 T cell receptor beta chains from one sample sequenced in a study of CD8 T cells in ankylosing spondylitis. General study findings and limits: What seemed typical of ankylosing spondylitis blood was a TCR beta motif built from about 8 highly homologous variants.

For these TCRs, the target antigens are not known. TCRdb independently ran MiXCR on the 5' RACE reads; one entry per CDR3 protein. The sample includes fewer than 450,000 distinct CDR3 sequences, more than 15% of them seen just once. Material: blood, either unsorted or a sorted T cell fraction (not recorded which). All receptors derive from a male donor with ankylosing spondylitis.

A few counts support this clonotype. The chain links TRBV29-1 to TRBJ2-1; 7 nucleotides match TRBD2. The CDR3 runs to 14 residues. Germline-derived CDR1 and CDR2 are SQVTM and ANQGSEA. The CDR3 nucleotides are TGCAGATGTGCGGCGGGAGTCGGATCAAATGAGCAGTTCTTC. This translates into CRCAAGVGSNEQFF.

This clonotype was seen more than once but under ten times. V gene TRBV7-8 combines with J gene TRBJ2-7, with 8 bases matching TRBD1. Trimming at V came to 5 bases and at J to 2 bases, leaving 8 bases not matched to a gene. From germline, CDR1 is SGHVS and CDR2 FQNEAQ. The CDR3 runs to 15 residues. This CDR3 reads CASSKGDRNTYEQYF. The CDR3 DNA sequence: TGTGCCAGCAGCAAAGGGGACAGGAATACCTACGAGCAGTACTTC.

The chain employs TRBV12-3 or TRBV12-4 and TRBJ2-5, with 9 bases that match TRBD2. This CDR3 contains 15 residues. With V trimmed by 4 bases and J by 3 bases, 6 bases remained unmatched. The DNA for the CDR3 is TGTGCCAGCAGTTCGAGGGGCGGGAGGGAAGAGACCCAGTACTTC. Amino acids: CASSSRGGREETQYF.

This clonotype occurred many times. The chain employs TRBV12-3 or TRBV12-4 and TRBJ2-7; a possible D gene is TRBD2 (7 bases). Trimming removed 7 bases from V and 6 bases from J, with 19 bases in between. CDR3 length: 14 amino acids. The CDR3 here is CASTIWGGLGEQYF. The CDR3 DNA reads as TGTGCCAGCACCATCTGGGGGGGCCTCGGCGAGCAGTACTTC.

This clonotype was counted a few times. The rearrangement links TRBV13 to TRBJ2-3; 14 bases map to TRBD2. This CDR3 contains 19 residues. V lost 5 bases to trimming and J lost 7 bases; unmatched junction nucleotides: 17. From germline, CDR1 is PRHDT and CDR2 FYEKMQ (reference sequence). In nucleotides, the CDR3 is TGTGCCAGCAGCACCTCAATACCAGGGACTAGCGGGAGATGGAATACGCAGTATTTT. It codes for CASSTSIPGTSGRWNTQYF.

J is TRBJ1-2 and V is TRBV12-3 or TRBV12-4; unclear D gene. This CDR3 contains 14 residues. V was cut by 4 bases and J by 4 bases, with 13 bases left in between. The CDR3 DNA reads as TGTGCCAGCAGTTCGGCCCTCGGCATCTATGGCTACACCTTC. This encodes CASSSALGIYGYTF.

In this sample, this clonotype turned up many times. The rearrangement links TRBV29-1 to TRBJ1-1; D uncertain. With 6 bases removed from V and 3 bases from J, the gap between germline ends came to 14 bases. The CDR3 totals 13 residues. The germline gives CDR1 SQVTM, CDR2 ANQGSEA. In DNA, the CDR3 is TGCAGCGTCCGCCTTATCTCGGACACTGAAGCTTTCTTT. The encoded protein is CSVRLISDTEAFF.

The J gene is TRBJ2-7, the V gene TRBV6-1, with 8 bases matching TRBD2. Germline trimming cut 5 bases from V and 5 bases from J; bases unmatched to any gene: 11. Germline V gene lookup returns CDR1 MNHNS and CDR2 SASEGT. The CDR3 has 15 residues. In nucleotides, the CDR3 is TGTGCCAGCAGTCGTCCCCGGACTAGCATCCACGAGCAGTACTTC. As protein: CASSRPRTSIHEQYF.

The J gene is TRBJ2-7, the V gene TRBV7-2; D might be TRBD2 (5 bases). The V end lost 7 bases, the J end lost 0 bases, and 13 bases lay between the germline ends. Germline CDR1 SGHTA, CDR2 FQGNSA. This CDR3 contains 14 residues. The CDR3 nucleotides are TGTGCCAGCACCCCTAGCTCTGTCTCCTACGAGCAGTACTTC. Translating it yields CASTPSSVSYEQYF.

This clonotype was counted a few times. The rearrangement joins TRBV5-8 to TRBJ1-1, with unresolved D. The germline V and J ends were trimmed by 6 bases and 3 bases, with 18 bases remaining between them. CDR1 is SGHTS, CDR2 YDEGEE, per germline. CDR3 length: 15 residues. CDR3 bases: TGTGCCAGCACCCATCGGGTTCCCCGTGACACTGAAGCTTTCTTT. Protein: CASTHRVPRDTEAFF.

This clonotype was picked up a small number of times. The chain combines TRBV29-1 with TRBJ1-1; no reliable D call. Germline V gene lookup returns CDR1 SQVTM and CDR2 ANQGSEA. The V end was cut by 6 bases, the J end by 0 bases, with 14 bases between. The CDR3 length is 14 residues. CDR3 in DNA: TGCAGCGTCGTAAAAACTCAGGTGAACACTGAAGCTTTCTTT. Translation gives CSVVKTQVNTEAFF. Full variable domain (missing parts from reference TRBV29-1 and TRBJ1-1): SAVISQKPSRDICQRGTSLTIQCQVDSQVTMMFWYRQQPGQSLTLIATANQGSEATYESGFVIDKFPISRPNLTFSTLTVSNMSPEDSSIYLCSVVKTQVNTEAFFGQGTRLTVV.

The chain couples TRBV29-1 to TRBJ2-5; D not resolved. V shed 1 base and J shed 2 bases, with 5 bases lying between them. The CDR3 runs 12 residues. Germline CDR1 SQVTM, CDR2 ANQGSEA. CDR3 in DNA: TGCAGCGTTGAAGCAGTACAAGAGACCCAGTACTTC. It encodes CSVEAVQETQYF.

This clonotype was seen a handful of times. V usage is TRBV6-1 and J usage is TRBJ2-3, with TRBD1 matching over 7 bases. The CDR3 extends over 14 amino acids. The germline gives CDR1 MNHNS, CDR2 SASEGT. The V and J ends lost 8 bases and 3 bases, in that order; junction bases with no gene match: 8. Here the CDR3 DNA reads TGTGCCAGCGTCGAGAAGGGGGCAACAGATACGCAGTATTTT. Encoded protein: CASVEKGATDTQYF.

This clonotype has just a few counts. V and J are TRBV10-3 and TRBJ2-2; D may be TRBD2 (5 bases). The CDR3 is 14 amino acids. V lost 5 bases, J lost 2 bases, and 9 bases lay in between. Germline values: CDR1 ENHRY, CDR2 SYGVKD. The chain's CDR3 is CAISSSGNTGELFF. The CDR3 region has the DNA TGTGCCATCAGTAGCAGCGGTAACACCGGGGAGCTGTTTTTT.

This clonotype appeared many times. The chain employs TRBV12-3 or TRBV12-4 and TRBJ2-3; D not certain. Between the trimmed V and J ends, which lost 6 bases and 3 bases, there was a span of 7 bases. This CDR3 is 12 amino acids long. CDR3 in amino acids: CASRGFTDTQYF. The CDR3 nucleotides are TGTGCCAGCAGGGGGTTTACAGATACGCAGTATTTT.

This clonotype was recorded at least ten times. The chain couples TRBV5-1 to TRBJ2-2; D is possibly TRBD2 (6 bases). Germline CDR1 reads SGHRS; CDR2 reads YFSETQ. The V gene lost 5 bases and the J gene lost 0 bases, with 8 bases spanning the gap. The CDR3 contains 14 residues. The CDR3 is CASRTGANTGELFF. CDR3 bases: TGCGCCAGCAGGACGGGAGCGAACACCGGGGAGCTGTTTTTT. Full variable domain (outside the CDR3, taken from reference TRBV5-1 and TRBJ2-2): KAGVTQTPRYLIKTRGQQVTLSCSPISGHRSVSWYQQTPGQGLQFLFEYFSETQRNKGNFPGRFSGRQFSNSRSEMNVSTLELGDSALYLCASRTGANTGELFFGEGSRLTVL.

The J gene is TRBJ2-1, the V gene TRBV11-3; D possibly corresponds to TRBD1 (6 bases). Germline V lookup: CDR1 SGHNT, CDR2 YENEEA. The germline V and J ends were trimmed by 5 bases and 7 bases, with 18 bases remaining between them. The CDR3 loop spans 15 amino acids. This CDR3 reads CASSPESGGGNEQFF. CDR3 in DNA: TGTGCCAGCAGCCCCGAAAGTGGGGGCGGAAATGAGCAGTTCTTC.

In this sample, this clonotype turned up many times. This chain joins TRBV5-1 and TRBJ2-1; D possibly uses TRBD1 or TRBD2 (5 bases each). Trimming removed 4 bases from V and 2 bases from J, with 19 bases in between. Germline assignment: CDR1 SGHRS and CDR2 YFSETQ. The CDR3 loop spans 17 amino acids. The CDR3 bases are TGCGCCAGCAGCGATCGGTGGTCCGGGGACCCCTACAATGAGCAGTTCTTC. This sequence encodes CASSDRWSGDPYNEQFF.

This chain joins TRBV7-3 and TRBJ2-5; D might be TRBD1 (6 bases). The CDR3 has 13 residues. Germline V gene data show CDR1 as SGHTA and CDR2 as FQGTGA. The V end was cut by 5 bases, the J end by 5 bases, with 12 bases between. The CDR3 loop reads CASSRQVLETQYF. The CDR3 bases are TGTGCCAGCAGCCGACAGGTTCTCGAGACCCAGTACTTC.

The chain links TRBV11-2 to TRBJ1-4; 8 bases match TRBD1. The V segment lost 1 base and the J segment 3 bases; nucleotides outside the gene matches: 7. The CDR3 is 17 amino acids. Per germline, CDR1 SGHAT and CDR2 FQNNGV. For the CDR3, the DNA is TGTGCCAGCAGCTTAGGGACAACCAGGGGGCCTAATGAAAAACTGTTTTTT. It specifies CASSLGTTRGPNEKLFF.

The chain is built from TRBV6-2 or TRBV6-3 and TRBJ2-7; 11 bases are a match to TRBD2. Germline V gene data show CDR1 as MNHEY and CDR2 as SVGEGT. CDR3 size: 15 residues. V lost 6 bases and J lost 7; bases outside the gene matches: 11. The CDR3, as DNA: TGTGCCAGCAGACCCGGGACTAGCGGATCGGGGGAGCAGTACTTC. Residues: CASRPGTSGSGEQYF.

The chain joins TRBV12-5 to TRBJ2-3; 7 positions match TRBD2. The CDR3 has 16 residues. With 1 base clipped from V and 0 bases from J, the junction kept 4 bases outside the gene matches. Germline lookup yields CDR1 LGHNT and CDR2 FRNRAP. The CDR3 spells CASGLGLADSTDTQYF. The CDR3 DNA is TGTGCTAGTGGTTTGGGACTAGCAGATAGCACAGATACGCAGTATTTT.

This clonotype was observed a handful of times. The gene calls are TRBV20-1 and TRBJ2-1, with TRBD2 as a possible D gene (5 bases). CDR3 length equals 12 residues. CDR1 DFQATT and CDR2 SNEGSKA come from the germline V gene (reference sequence). The germline V and J ends were trimmed by 3 bases and 6 bases, with 9 bases remaining between them. CDR3 sequence reads: CSASPRGNEQFF. CDR3 DNA: TGCAGTGCTAGCCCTCGGGGCAATGAGCAGTTCTTC.

This clonotype occurred a few times. This chain connects TRBV18 to TRBJ2-5; maybe TRBD2 (6 bases). Germline-derived CDR1 and CDR2 are KGHSH and LQKENI. CDR3 length: 14 amino acids. Trimming took off 3 bases at V and 4 bases at J, with 12 bases between the two ends. The CDR3 bases are TGTGCCAGCTCACCGGGATTCGGGGGAGAGACCCAGTACTTC. This encodes CASSPGFGGETQYF.

This chain joins TRBV5-5 and TRBJ1-1, with D tentatively TRBD1 (6 bases). V was clipped by 3 bases and J by 0 bases, with 12 bases between them. This CDR3 is built from 15 residues. Germline assignment: CDR1 SGHKS and CDR2 YYEKEE (reference sequence). Here the CDR3 reads CASSSRQVLNTEAFF. DNA for the CDR3: TGTGCCAGCAGCTCCCGACAGGTCCTGAACACTGAAGCTTTCTTT.

The CDR3 region is CAISDMVDTQYF. As DNA, the CDR3 is TGTGCCATCAGTGATATGGTGGATACGCAGTATTTT. The J gene is TRBJ2-3, the V gene TRBV10-3; no clear D gene. The V end lost 3 bases, the J end lost 6 bases, and 7 bases lay between the germline ends. Germline V lookup: CDR1 ENHRY, CDR2 SYGVKD. The CDR3 totals 12 residues.

This clonotype has just a few counts. This chain links TRBV3-1 with TRBJ1-2; D gene uncertain. This CDR3 is built from 14 residues. Germline V gene sequence: CDR1 LGHDT, CDR2 YNNKEL (reference sequence). Between the trimmed V and J ends, which lost 0 bases and 0 bases, there was a span of 5 bases. The CDR3 reads CASSQENTNYGYTF. The CDR3 nucleotides read TGTGCCAGCAGCCAAGAGAATACTAACTATGGCTACACCTTC.

The V and J genes are TRBV2 and TRBJ1-1; D is undetermined. V lost 7 bases and J lost 0, with 12 bases in between. CDR1 is SNHLY, CDR2 FYNNEI, per germline. This CDR3 comprises 14 residues. The CDR3 here is CASIHSFMNTEAFF. CDR3 bases: TGTGCCAGCATTCACAGCTTTATGAACACTGAAGCTTTCTTT.

This clonotype was seen many times. The chain has TRBV12-3 or TRBV12-4 and TRBJ2-5, with TRBD2 matching over 11 bases. The CDR3 consists of 15 residues. V lost 7 bases and J lost 0; bases outside the gene matches: 4. The CDR3 loop is CASNSSGGYQETQYF. In DNA, the CDR3 is TGTGCCAGCAATTCTAGCGGGGGGTACCAAGAGACCCAGTACTTC.

This chain joins TRBV19 and TRBJ2-3; 9 nucleotides agree with TRBD2. Looked up from germline, CDR1 is LNHDA and CDR2 is SQIVND (reference sequence). The V and J ends lost 9 bases and 3 bases, in that order; junction bases with no gene match: 4. The CDR3 extends over 13 amino acids. The CDR3 nucleotides are TGTGCCAGCGGACTAGCGAGAACAGATACGCAGTATTTT. It codes for CASGLARTDTQYF.

This clonotype was seen only a few times. The rearrangement links TRBV20-1 to TRBJ1-2; the D gene is possibly TRBD1 (5 bases). The CDR3 totals 15 residues. V gave up 4 bases and J gave up 2 bases, with 17 bases separating them. The germline V gene encodes CDR1 DFQATT and CDR2 SNEGSKA (reference sequence). The CDR3 DNA is TGCAGTGCTATTTCCGGGGACGGAAAAAACTATGGCTACACCTTC. Its translation: CSAISGDGKNYGYTF.

This clonotype was picked up a small number of times. The rearrangement uses TRBV7-2 and TRBJ1-1; D gene uncertain. The CDR3 covers 15 residues. Germline loops: CDR1 SGHTA, CDR2 FQGNSA. The V end was cut by 1 base, the J end by 0 bases, with 9 bases between. The CDR3 reads CASSLGSTMNTEAFF. For the CDR3, the DNA is TGTGCCAGCAGCTTAGGGTCGACCATGAACACTGAAGCTTTCTTT.